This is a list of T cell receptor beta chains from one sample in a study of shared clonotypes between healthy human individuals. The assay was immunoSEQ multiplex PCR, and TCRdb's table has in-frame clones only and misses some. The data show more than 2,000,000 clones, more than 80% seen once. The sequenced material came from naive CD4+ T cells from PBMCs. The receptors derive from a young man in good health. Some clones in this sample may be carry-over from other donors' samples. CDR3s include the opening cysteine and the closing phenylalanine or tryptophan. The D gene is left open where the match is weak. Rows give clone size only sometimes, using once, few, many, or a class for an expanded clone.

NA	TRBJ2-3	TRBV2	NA	CASRQNTQYF	TGTGCCAGCAGGCAGAATACGCAGTATTTT
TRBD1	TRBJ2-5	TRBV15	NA	CATSRGQGGEETQYF	TGTGCCACCAGCAGGGGACAGGGAGGGGAAGAGACCCAGTACTTC
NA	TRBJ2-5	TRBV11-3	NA	CASSSFPQETQYF	TGTGCCAGCAGCTCTTTCCCTCAAGAGACCCAGTACTTC
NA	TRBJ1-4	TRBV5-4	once	CASSLGGANEKLFF	TGTGCCAGCAGCTTGGGGGGGGCTAATGAAAAACTGTTTTTT
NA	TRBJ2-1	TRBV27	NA	CASSLFLASYNEQFF	TGTGCCAGCAGTTTATTCCTAGCCTCCTACAATGAGCAGTTCTTC
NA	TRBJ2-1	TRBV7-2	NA	CASTIGRNNEQFF	TGTGCCAGCACCATTGGACGGAACAATGAGCAGTTCTTC
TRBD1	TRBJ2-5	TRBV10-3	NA	CAISEGPGTGVRVWTQYF	TGTGCCATCAGTGAGGGCCCCGGGACAGGGGTCCGGGTGTGGACCCAGTACTTC
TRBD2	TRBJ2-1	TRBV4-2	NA	CASSQDLRTSGRTPRMDEQFF	TGTGCCAGCAGCCAAGATCTGAGGACTAGCGGGAGAACCCCCCGGATGGATGAGCAGTTCTTC
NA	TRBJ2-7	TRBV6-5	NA	CASTKTDPYEQYF	TGTGCCAGCACCAAGACGGACCCCTACGAGCAGTACTTC
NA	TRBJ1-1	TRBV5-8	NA	CASSPKDTEAFF	TGTGCCAGCAGCCCGAAGGACACTGAAGCTTTCTTT
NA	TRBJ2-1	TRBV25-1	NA	CASSERMSYNEQFF	TGTGCCAGCAGTGAAAGGATGTCCTACAATGAGCAGTTCTTC
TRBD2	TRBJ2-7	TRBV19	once	CASSKLAGAGSYEQYF	TGTGCCAGTAGTAAACTAGCGGGAGCCGGCTCCTACGAGCAGTACTTC
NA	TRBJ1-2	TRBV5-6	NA	CASSAEAVALGGYGYTF	TGTGCCAGCAGCGCGGAGGCAGTGGCCCTTGGGGGGTATGGCTACACCTTC
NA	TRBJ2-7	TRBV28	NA	CASSLWGAGLYEQYF	TGTGCCAGCAGTTTATGGGGGGCGGGACTCTACGAGCAGTACTTC
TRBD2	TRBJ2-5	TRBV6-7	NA	CASSGGLAEETQYF	TGTGCCAGCAGTGGAGGACTAGCGGAAGAGACCCAGTACTTC
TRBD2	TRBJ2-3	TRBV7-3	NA	CASSTTGTRHTDTQYF	TGTGCCAGCAGCACCACCGGGACTAGACACACAGATACGCAGTATTTT
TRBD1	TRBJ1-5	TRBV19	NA	CASSIDRDREMVNQPQHF	TGTGCCAGTAGTATAGATCGGGACAGGGAGATGGTCAATCAGCCCCAGCATTTT
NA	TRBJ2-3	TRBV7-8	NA	CASSLGATDTQYF	TGTGCCAGCAGCTTAGGGGCCACAGATACGCAGTATTTT
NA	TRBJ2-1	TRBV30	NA	CAWSAIGPPEQFF	TGTGCCTGGAGTGCGATCGGGCCTCCTGAGCAGTTCTTC
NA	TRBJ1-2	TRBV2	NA	CASTAEPYGYTF	TGTGCCAGCACCGCGGAGCCTTATGGCTACACCTTC
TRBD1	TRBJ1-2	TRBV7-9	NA	CASSFGQGDRGLGYTF	TGTGCCAGCAGCTTCGGTCAGGGGGACCGAGGGTTAGGCTACACCTTC
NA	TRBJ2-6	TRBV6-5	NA	CASSSPSPSGANVLTF	TGTGCCAGCAGTTCCCCGTCCCCCTCTGGGGCCAACGTCCTGACTTTC
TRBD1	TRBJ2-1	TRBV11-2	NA	CASSLVWLRTGYNEQFF	TGTGCCAGCAGCTTAGTTTGGTTGCGGACAGGCTACAATGAGCAGTTCTTC
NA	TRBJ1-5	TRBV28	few	CASSLWSQPQHF	TGTGCCAGCAGTTTATGGAGTCAGCCCCAGCATTTT
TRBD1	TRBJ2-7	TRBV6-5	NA	CASSAQQGASYEQYF	TGTGCCAGCAGTGCGCAACAGGGGGCGTCCTACGAGCAGTACTTC
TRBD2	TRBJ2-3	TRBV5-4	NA	CASSPGGLAGGITDTQYF	TGTGCCAGCAGCCCCGGTGGGCTAGCGGGAGGCATCACAGATACGCAGTATTTT
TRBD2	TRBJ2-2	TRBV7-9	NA	CASNQAGTSGRTGELFF	TGTGCCAGCAACCAAGCCGGGACTAGCGGGAGGACCGGGGAGCTGTTTTTT
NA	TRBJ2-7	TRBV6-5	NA	CASSPDLTYEQYF	TGTGCCAGCAGCCCCGACCTTACCTACGAGCAGTACTTC
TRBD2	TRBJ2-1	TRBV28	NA	CASRGLAGLSSYNEQFF	TGTGCCAGCAGGGGACTAGCGGGTTTGAGCTCCTACAATGAGCAGTTCTTC
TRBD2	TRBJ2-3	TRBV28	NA	CATSGRAAWDTQYF	TGTGCCACGAGCGGGAGGGCCGCGTGGGATACGCAGTATTTT
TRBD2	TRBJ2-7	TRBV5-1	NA	CASSWAQRGGSYEQYF	TGCGCCAGCAGCTGGGCCCAGCGGGGGGGGTCCTACGAGCAGTACTTC
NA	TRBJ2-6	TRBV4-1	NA	CASSQDVGESGANVLTF	TGCGCCAGCAGCCAAGATGTCGGGGAATCTGGGGCCAACGTCCTGACTTTC
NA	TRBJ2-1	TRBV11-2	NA	CASSLLSGSAYNEQFF	TGTGCCAGCAGCTTATTGTCGGGGAGCGCCTACAATGAGCAGTTCTTC
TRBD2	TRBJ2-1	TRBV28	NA	CASTLAGAYNEQFF	TGTGCCAGCACTCTGGCGGGAGCCTACAATGAGCAGTTCTTC
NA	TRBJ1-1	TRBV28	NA	CASSSVALEAFF	TGTGCCAGCAGTTCGGTCGCGCTAGAAGCTTTCTTT
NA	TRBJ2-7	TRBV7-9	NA	CASSPNSGYEQYF	TGTGCCAGCAGCCCTAACAGTGGTTACGAGCAGTACTTC
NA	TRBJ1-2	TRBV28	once	CATSLVGANYGYAF	TGTGCCACCAGTTTGGTAGGGGCTAACTATGGCTACGCCTTC
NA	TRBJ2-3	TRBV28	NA	CASSLGAGTDTQYF	TGTGCCAGCAGTTTGGGAGCGGGCACAGATACGCAGTATTTT
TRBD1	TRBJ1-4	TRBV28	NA	CASNDQGADEKLFF	TGTGCCAGCAACGATCAGGGGGCTGATGAAAAACTGTTTTTT
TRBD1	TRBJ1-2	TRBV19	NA	CASRDVQGATYGYTF	TGTGCCAGTAGGGATGTGCAGGGGGCGACCTATGGCTACACCTTC
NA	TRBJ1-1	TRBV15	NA	CATSREVQGGTEAFF	TGTGCCACCAGCAGAGAGGTTCAGGGTGGGACTGAAGCTTTCTTT
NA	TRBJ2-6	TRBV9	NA	CASSARGDSGANVLTF	TGTGCCAGCAGCGCGCGAGGAGACTCTGGGGCCAACGTCCTGACTTTC
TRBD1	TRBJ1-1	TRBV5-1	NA	CASSGTGAAGTEAFF	TGCGCCAGCAGTGGGACAGGGGCTGCTGGCACTGAAGCTTTCTTT
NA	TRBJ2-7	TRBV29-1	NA	CSVDYLGPHSYEQYF	TGCAGCGTTGATTATTTGGGGCCCCACTCCTACGAGCAGTACTTC